The next 30 T cell receptor beta chains were all read from a single sample in a study of monozygotic twins with inflammatory bowel disease. After re-calling the 5' RACE reads, TCRdb lists one entry per CDR3 protein, DNA absent. The data include under 150,000 distinct CDR3 sequences; the top ten clones carry 2% to 2.5%. Material: blood. These receptors all stem from a human donor with ulcerative colitis or Crohn's disease, or a healthy co-twin of an affected twin (not recorded which).

The J gene is TRBJ1-2, the V gene TRBV12-3 or TRBV12-4; TCRdb outputs TRBD1, but without DNA this stays unchecked. This CDR3 spans 14 amino acids. This CDR3 is CASSLGQESYGYTF.

The chain is built from TRBV5-1 and TRBJ2-7; TCRdb picks TRBD1, but there is no DNA to check that call. The CDR3 spans 15 residues. Per the germline V gene, CDR1 is SGHRS and CDR2 is YFSETQ. The CDR3 protein is CASRMDAGAPGEQYF.

The chain recombines TRBV5-6 with TRBJ2-7; there is no DNA to check the TCRdb D call of TRBD1. Germline values: CDR1 SGHDT, CDR2 YYEEEE. The CDR3 is made up of 15 amino acids. The chain's CDR3 is CASSFPGDPIYEQYF.

This chain's CDR3 is CSAAGGTGGLYEQYF. V and J are TRBV20-1 and TRBJ2-7; TCRdb names TRBD1, which stays unverified in the absence of DNA. This CDR3 has 15 residues. Germline loops: CDR1 DFQATT, CDR2 SNEGSKA (reference sequence).

This rearrangement joins TRBV4-2 to TRBJ2-1. The CDR3 has 19 amino acids. The germline gives CDR1 LGHNA, CDR2 YNFKEQ. CDR3 sequence reads: CASSQSPTYGGGLYNEQFF.

V is TRBV3-1 and J is TRBJ2-2. The germline V gene encodes CDR1 LGHDT and CDR2 YNNKEL (reference sequence). The CDR3 runs to 14 residues. CDR3 in amino acids: CASSQAGSTGELFF. The full variable domain, completed using reference TRBV3-1 and TRBJ2-2, is DTAVSQTPKYLVTQMGNDKSIKCEQNLGHDTMYWYKQDSKKFLKIMFSYNNKELIINETVPNRFSPKSPDKAHLNLHINSLELGDSAVYFCASSQAGSTGELFFGEGSRLTVL.

V usage is TRBV27 and J usage is TRBJ2-2; TCRdb calls TRBD1, which cannot be checked without DNA. This CDR3 region has 15 residues. CDR1 is MNHEY, CDR2 SMNVEV, per germline (reference sequence). The CDR3 reads CASSLGTRGTGELFF.

The genes are TRBV11-2 and TRBJ1-2; TCRdb's D gene call, TRBD1, goes unchecked for lack of DNA. Germline V gene lookup returns CDR1 SGHAT and CDR2 FQNNGV. The CDR3 runs to 16 residues. The CDR3 protein is CASSLDRDRFGYGYTF.

V usage is TRBV7-2 and J usage is TRBJ1-1. This CDR3 region has 15 residues. The germline V gene encodes CDR1 SGHTA and CDR2 FQGNSA. The CDR3 protein is CASSSLFRSGTEAFF.

The chain combines TRBV7-6 with TRBJ1-2; TCRdb lists TRBD1, though no DNA is available to test this call. This CDR3 comprises 16 residues. CDR1 and CDR2 from the germline V gene are SGHVS and FNYEAQ. The CDR3 protein is CASSLGSGTAAYGYTF.

The V call is TRBV27, the J call TRBJ2-7. The CDR3 sequence is 13 residues long. Germline-derived CDR1 and CDR2 are MNHEY and SMNVEV (reference sequence). CDR3: CASSISSSYEQYF.

The V and J genes are TRBV5-1 and TRBJ2-1; TCRdb proposes TRBD1, but this gene call is untestable without DNA. CDR3 length: 15 residues. CDR1 is SGHRS, CDR2 YFSETQ, per germline. The CDR3 is CASSLNRATYNEQFF. Based on the CDR3 plus reference TRBV5-1 and TRBJ2-1, the full variable domain is KAGVTQTPRYLIKTRGQQVTLSCSPISGHRSVSWYQQTPGQGLQFLFEYFSETQRNKGNFPGRFSGRQFSNSRSEMNVSTLELGDSALYLCASSLNRATYNEQFFGPGTRLTVL.

J is TRBJ1-2 and V is TRBV20-1. Germline CDR1 and CDR2: DFQATT and SNEGSKA (reference sequence). This CDR3 is built from 14 residues. This CDR3 reads CSAPGGPSFYGYTF.

The V and J genes are TRBV29-1 and TRBJ1-5. The germline V gene has CDR1 SQVTM and CDR2 ANQGSEA. This CDR3 region has 12 residues. CDR3 region: CSVGWSNQPQHF.

This CDR3 reads CSVTELSSYNSPLHF. The V call is TRBV20-1, the J call TRBJ1-6. This CDR3 is built from 15 residues. Germline CDR1 and CDR2: DFQATT and SNEGSKA (reference sequence).

The chain joins TRBV12-3 or TRBV12-4 to TRBJ2-1; TCRdb picks TRBD1, but there is no DNA to check that call. This CDR3 comprises 11 residues. CDR3 in amino acids: CASSRGTGPTF.

This chain links TRBV20-1 with TRBJ1-6; TCRdb proposes TRBD1, but this gene call is untestable without DNA. This CDR3 region has 14 residues. Germline CDR1 DFQATT, CDR2 SNEGSKA (reference sequence). This CDR3 reads CSASRTGADSPLHF.

The V and J genes are TRBV20-1 and TRBJ1-5; TCRdb gives TRBD1 as the D gene, but with no DNA this cannot be confirmed. The CDR3 extends over 14 amino acids. Germline CDR1 and CDR2: DFQATT and SNEGSKA (reference sequence). The CDR3 protein is CSASFHREDQPQHF.

V is TRBV9 and J is TRBJ2-1. From germline, CDR1 is SGDLS and CDR2 YYNGEE. The CDR3 is made up of 14 amino acids. CDR3: CASSVAPVYNEQFF.

V is TRBV7-8 and J is TRBJ2-7; as DNA is missing, the TRBD2 call by TCRdb cannot be tested. CDR1 and CDR2 from the germline V gene are SGHVS and FQNEAQ. This CDR3 has 16 amino acids. The CDR3: CASSSGLAGAPDEQYF.

CDR3 protein: CASSPPGLAGGLETQYF. This chain uses TRBV7-9 with TRBJ2-5; TCRdb reports TRBD2, a call that lacks DNA to check it against. Germline V gene sequence: CDR1 SEHNR, CDR2 FQNEAQ (reference sequence). The CDR3 loop spans 17 amino acids.

The chain employs TRBV5-6 and TRBJ2-2; checking the TCRdb D call of TRBD1 is not possible without DNA. Germline V gene data show CDR1 as SGHDT and CDR2 as YYEEEE. This CDR3 is 16 amino acids long. The chain's CDR3 is CASSPRGAANTGELFF.

This sequence joins TRBV7-9 and TRBJ1-2; no DNA is available, so the TRBD1 call from TCRdb remains unchecked. The CDR3 runs 14 residues. Germline lookup yields CDR1 SEHNR and CDR2 FQNEAQ (reference sequence). CDR3 loop: CASSLAGQPYGYTF. The full variable domain, completed using reference TRBV7-9 and TRBJ1-2, is DTGVSQNPRHKITKRGQNVTFRCDPISEHNRLYWYRQTLGQGPEFLTYFQNEAQLEKSRLLSDRFSAERPKGSFSTLEIQRTEQGDSAMYLCASSLAGQPYGYTFGSGTRLTVV.

The V and J genes are TRBV20-1 and TRBJ1-2; TCRdb reports TRBD1, a call that lacks DNA to check it against. The CDR3 has 14 amino acids. Germline CDR1 is DFQATT and CDR2 is SNEGSKA (reference sequence). CDR3 sequence reads: CSASSGGTNYGYTF.

This chain joins TRBV3-1 and TRBJ2-1; without DNA, the TCRdb call of TRBD2 cannot be checked. CDR1 is LGHDT, CDR2 YNNKEL, per germline (reference sequence). The CDR3 totals 13 residues. CDR3 sequence reads: CASSQGTSGEQFF.

The chain links TRBV18 to TRBJ1-1; checking the TCRdb D call of TRBD1 is not possible without DNA. Germline CDR1 reads KGHSH; CDR2 reads LQKENI. The CDR3 is 14 amino acids. CDR3 loop: CASSPKTGGTEAFF.

The chain couples TRBV5-1 to TRBJ2-5. This CDR3 is 15 amino acids long. Germline-derived CDR1 and CDR2 are SGHRS and YFSETQ. CDR3 protein: CASSLLQTEQETQYF.

CDR3 sequence: CASSQRLAGALDF. The chain joins TRBV4-3 to TRBJ2-5; with no DNA, the TCRdb D assignment of TRBD2 cannot be verified. This CDR3 contains 13 residues. Germline CDR1 is LGHNA and CDR2 is YSLEER.

CDR3 sequence reads: CASSEGTSGVQYF. This sequence joins TRBV25-1 and TRBJ2-5; TCRdb names TRBD1, which stays unverified in the absence of DNA. The CDR3 sequence is 13 residues long. Germline V gene sequence: CDR1 MGHDK, CDR2 SYGVNS.

CDR3 protein: CASSTQTNQPQHF. The rearrangement links TRBV7-2 to TRBJ1-5. Germline loops: CDR1 SGHTA, CDR2 FQGNSA. This CDR3 contains 13 residues.